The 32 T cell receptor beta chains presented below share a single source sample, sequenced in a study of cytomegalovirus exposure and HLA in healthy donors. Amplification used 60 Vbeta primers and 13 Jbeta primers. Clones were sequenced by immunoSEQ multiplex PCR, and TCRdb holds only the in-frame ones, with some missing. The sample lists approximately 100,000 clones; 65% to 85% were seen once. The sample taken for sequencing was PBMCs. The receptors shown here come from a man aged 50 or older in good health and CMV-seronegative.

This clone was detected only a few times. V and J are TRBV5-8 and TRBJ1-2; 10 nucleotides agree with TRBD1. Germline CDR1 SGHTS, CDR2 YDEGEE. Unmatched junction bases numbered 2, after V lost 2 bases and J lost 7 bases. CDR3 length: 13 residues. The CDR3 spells CASSFGDRGGYTF. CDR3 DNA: TGTGCCAGCAGCTTCGGGGACAGGGGTGGCTACACCTTC.

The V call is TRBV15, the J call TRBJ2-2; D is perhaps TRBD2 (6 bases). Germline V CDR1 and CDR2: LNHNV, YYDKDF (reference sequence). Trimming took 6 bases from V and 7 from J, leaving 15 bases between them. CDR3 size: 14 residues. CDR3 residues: CATSPIPGGGELFF. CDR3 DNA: TGTGCCACCAGTCCTATCCCCGGGGGCGGGGAGCTGTTTTTT.

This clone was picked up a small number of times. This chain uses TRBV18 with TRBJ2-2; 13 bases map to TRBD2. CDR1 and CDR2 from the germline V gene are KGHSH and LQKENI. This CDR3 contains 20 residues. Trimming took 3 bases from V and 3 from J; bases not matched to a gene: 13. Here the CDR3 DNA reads TGTGCCAGCTCACCGAGTAAAGGGACTAGCGGGGCCAGGGACACCGGGGAGCTGTTTTTT. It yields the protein CASSPSKGTSGARDTGELFF.

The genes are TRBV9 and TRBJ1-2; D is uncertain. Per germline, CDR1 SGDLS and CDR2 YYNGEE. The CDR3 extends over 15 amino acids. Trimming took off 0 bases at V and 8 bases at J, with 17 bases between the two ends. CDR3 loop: CASSVEREGLRGYTF. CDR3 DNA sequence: TGTGCCAGCAGCGTAGAGAGGGAGGGCCTTCGGGGCTACACCTTC. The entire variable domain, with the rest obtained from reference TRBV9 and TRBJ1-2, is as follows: DSGVTQTPKHLITATGQRVTLRCSPRSGDLSVYWYQQSLDQGLQFLIQYYNGEERAKGNILERFSAQQFPDLHSELNLSSLELGDSALYFCASSVEREGLRGYTFGSGTRLTVV.

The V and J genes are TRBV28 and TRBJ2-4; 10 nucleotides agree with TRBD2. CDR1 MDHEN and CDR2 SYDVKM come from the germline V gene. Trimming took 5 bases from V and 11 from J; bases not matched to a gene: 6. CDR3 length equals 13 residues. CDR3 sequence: CASSPISGRLQYF. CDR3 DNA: TGTGCCAGCAGTCCTATTAGCGGGAGGCTTCAGTACTTC.

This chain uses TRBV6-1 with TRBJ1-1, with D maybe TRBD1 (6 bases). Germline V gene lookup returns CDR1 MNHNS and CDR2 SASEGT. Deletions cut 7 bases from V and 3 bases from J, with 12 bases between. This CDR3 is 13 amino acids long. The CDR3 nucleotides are TGTGCCAGCAAAACCAAGGGGGACACTGAAGCTTTCTTT. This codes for CASKTKGDTEAFF.

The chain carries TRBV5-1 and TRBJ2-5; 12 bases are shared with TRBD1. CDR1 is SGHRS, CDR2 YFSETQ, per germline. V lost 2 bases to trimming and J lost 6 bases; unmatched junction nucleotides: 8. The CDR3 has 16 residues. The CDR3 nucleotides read TGCGCCAGCAGCTTTGAAGGGACAGGGGGCAGGCAGACCCAGTACTTC. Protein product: CASSFEGTGGRQTQYF. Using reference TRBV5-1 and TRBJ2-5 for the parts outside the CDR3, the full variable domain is KAGVTQTPRYLIKTRGQQVTLSCSPISGHRSVSWYQQTPGQGLQFLFEYFSETQRNKGNFPGRFSGRQFSNSRSEMNVSTLELGDSALYLCASSFEGTGGRQTQYFGPGTRLLVL.

The CDR3 spells CSVGKTDYEQYF. The DNA for the CDR3 is TGCAGCGTTGGAAAGACAGACTACGAGCAGTACTTC. The chain employs TRBV29-1 and TRBJ2-7; weak D call: TRBD1 (5 bases). Germline V CDR1 and CDR2: SQVTM, ANQGSEA. V lost 4 bases to trimming and J lost 3 bases, with 10 bases between them. This CDR3 is built from 12 residues.

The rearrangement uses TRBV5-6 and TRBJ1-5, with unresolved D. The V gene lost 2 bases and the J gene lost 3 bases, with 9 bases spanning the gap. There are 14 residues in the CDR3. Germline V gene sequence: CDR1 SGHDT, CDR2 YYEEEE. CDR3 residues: CASSFSGFNQPQHF. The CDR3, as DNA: TGTGCCAGCAGCTTTTCAGGCTTCAATCAGCCCCAGCATTTT.

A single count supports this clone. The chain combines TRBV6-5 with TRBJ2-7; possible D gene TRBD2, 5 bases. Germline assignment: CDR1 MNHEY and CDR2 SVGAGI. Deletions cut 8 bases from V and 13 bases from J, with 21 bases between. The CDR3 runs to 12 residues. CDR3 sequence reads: CASGRAQGSLYF. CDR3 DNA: TGTGCCAGCGGGCGGGCACAAGGGAGCCTTTACTTC.

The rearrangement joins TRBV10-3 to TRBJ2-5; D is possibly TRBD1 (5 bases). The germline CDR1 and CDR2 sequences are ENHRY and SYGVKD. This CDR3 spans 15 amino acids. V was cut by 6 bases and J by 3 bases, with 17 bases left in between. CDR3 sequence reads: CAIRGELGQKETQYF. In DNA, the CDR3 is TGTGCCATCAGAGGAGAATTAGGACAAAAAGAGACCCAGTACTTC.

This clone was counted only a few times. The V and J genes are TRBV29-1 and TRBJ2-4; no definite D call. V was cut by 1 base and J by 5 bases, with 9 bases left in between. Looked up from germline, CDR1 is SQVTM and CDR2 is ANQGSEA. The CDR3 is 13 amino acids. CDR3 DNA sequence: TGCAGCGTTGAAGGGGCTCATCAAAACATTCAGTACTTC. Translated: CSVEGAHQNIQYF. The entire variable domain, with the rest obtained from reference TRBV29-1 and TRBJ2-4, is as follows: SAVISQKPSRDICQRGTSLTIQCQVDSQVTMMFWYRQQPGQSLTLIATANQGSEATYESGFVIDKFPISRPNLTFSTLTVSNMSPEDSSIYLCSVEGAHQNIQYFGAGTRLSVL.

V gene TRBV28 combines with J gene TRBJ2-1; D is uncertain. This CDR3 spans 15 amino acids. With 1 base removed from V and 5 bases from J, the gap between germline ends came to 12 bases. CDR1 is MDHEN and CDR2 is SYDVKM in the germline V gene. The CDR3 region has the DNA TGTGCCAGCAGTTTATCAGGATTTACGAACAATGAGCAGTTCTTC. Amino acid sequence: CASSLSGFTNNEQFF. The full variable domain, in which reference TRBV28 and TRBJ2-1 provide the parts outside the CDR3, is DVKVTQSSRYLVKRTGEKVFLECVQDMDHENMFWYRQDPGLGLRLIYFSYDVKMKEKGDIPEGYSVSREKKERFSLILESASTNQTSMYLCASSLSGFTNNEQFFGPGTRLTVL.

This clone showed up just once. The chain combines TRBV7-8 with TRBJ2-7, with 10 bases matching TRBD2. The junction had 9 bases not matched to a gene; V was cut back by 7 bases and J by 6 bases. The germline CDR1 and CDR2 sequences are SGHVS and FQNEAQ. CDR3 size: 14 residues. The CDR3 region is CASIQSSGRSEQYF. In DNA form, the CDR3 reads TGTGCCAGCATACAATCTAGCGGGAGAAGCGAGCAGTACTTC.

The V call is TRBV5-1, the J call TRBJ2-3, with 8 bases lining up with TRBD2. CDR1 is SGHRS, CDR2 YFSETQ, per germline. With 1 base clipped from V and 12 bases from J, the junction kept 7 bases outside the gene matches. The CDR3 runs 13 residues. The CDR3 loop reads CASSLNPAGEQYF. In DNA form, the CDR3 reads TGCGCCAGCAGCTTGAATCCAGCGGGAGAACAGTATTTT. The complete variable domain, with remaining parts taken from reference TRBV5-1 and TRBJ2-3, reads KAGVTQTPRYLIKTRGQQVTLSCSPISGHRSVSWYQQTPGQGLQFLFEYFSETQRNKGNFPGRFSGRQFSNSRSEMNVSTLELGDSALYLCASSLNPAGEQYFGPGTRLTVL.

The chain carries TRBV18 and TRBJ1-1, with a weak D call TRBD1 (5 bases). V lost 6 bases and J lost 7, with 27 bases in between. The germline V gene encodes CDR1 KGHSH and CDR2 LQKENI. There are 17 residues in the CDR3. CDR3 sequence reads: CASSLNSPEGGVGEAFF. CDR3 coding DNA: TGTGCCAGCTCGCTTAACAGCCCCGAGGGAGGGGTCGGTGAAGCTTTCTTT.

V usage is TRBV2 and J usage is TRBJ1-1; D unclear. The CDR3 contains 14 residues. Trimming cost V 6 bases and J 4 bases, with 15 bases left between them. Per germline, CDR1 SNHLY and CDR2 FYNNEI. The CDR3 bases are TGTGCCAGCAGGGTTTCACAGTTACCCACTGAAGCTTTCTTT. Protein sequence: CASRVSQLPTEAFF.

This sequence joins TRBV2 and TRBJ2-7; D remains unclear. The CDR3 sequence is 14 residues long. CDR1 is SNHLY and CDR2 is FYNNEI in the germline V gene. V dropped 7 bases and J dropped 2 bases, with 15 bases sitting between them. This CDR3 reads CASKVRGSTYEQYF. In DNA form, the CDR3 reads TGTGCCAGCAAGGTCCGCGGCTCCACCTACGAGCAGTACTTC.

The CDR3 coding sequence is TGTGCCAGCAGTGAGGGACACAGATTACAAGAGACCCAGTACTTC. It codes for CASSEGHRLQETQYF. The genes are TRBV2 and TRBJ2-5; TRBD1 might be the D (6 bases). This CDR3 spans 15 amino acids. Germline V lookup: CDR1 SNHLY, CDR2 FYNNEI. Trimming removed 3 bases at V and 2 bases at J, with 13 bases between.

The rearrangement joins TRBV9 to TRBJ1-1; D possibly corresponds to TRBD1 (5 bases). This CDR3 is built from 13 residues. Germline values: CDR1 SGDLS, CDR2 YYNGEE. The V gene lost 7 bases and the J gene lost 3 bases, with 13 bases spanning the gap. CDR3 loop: CASSRDPDTEAFF. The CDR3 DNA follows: TGTGCCAGCTCGCGGGACCCGGACACTGAAGCTTTCTTT. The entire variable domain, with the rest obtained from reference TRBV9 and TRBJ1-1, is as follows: DSGVTQTPKHLITATGQRVTLRCSPRSGDLSVYWYQQSLDQGLQFLIQYYNGEERAKGNILERFSAQQFPDLHSELNLSSLELGDSALYFCASSRDPDTEAFFGQGTRLTVV.

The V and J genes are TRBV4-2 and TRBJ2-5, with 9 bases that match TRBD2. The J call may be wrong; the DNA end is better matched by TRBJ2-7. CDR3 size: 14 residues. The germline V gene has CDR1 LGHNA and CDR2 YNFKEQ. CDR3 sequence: CASSQGLAEDEQYF. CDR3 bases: TGTGCCAGCAGCCAAGGACTAGCGGAAGACGAGCAGTACTTC.

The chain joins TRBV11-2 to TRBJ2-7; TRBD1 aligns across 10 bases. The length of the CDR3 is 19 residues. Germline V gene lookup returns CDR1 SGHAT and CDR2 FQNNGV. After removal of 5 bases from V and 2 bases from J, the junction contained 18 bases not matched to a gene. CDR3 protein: CASSRGGTGVTWAPYEQYF. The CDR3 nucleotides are TGTGCCAGCAGCAGGGGGGGGACAGGGGTGACTTGGGCCCCCTACGAGCAGTACTTC.

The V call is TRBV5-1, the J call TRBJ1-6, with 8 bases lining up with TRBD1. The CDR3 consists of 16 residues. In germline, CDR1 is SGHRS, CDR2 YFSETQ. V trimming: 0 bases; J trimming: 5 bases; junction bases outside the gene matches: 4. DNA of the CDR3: TGCGCCAGCAGCTTGGAGGCGACAGGGGATAATTCACCCCTCCACTTT. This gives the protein CASSLEATGDNSPLHF.

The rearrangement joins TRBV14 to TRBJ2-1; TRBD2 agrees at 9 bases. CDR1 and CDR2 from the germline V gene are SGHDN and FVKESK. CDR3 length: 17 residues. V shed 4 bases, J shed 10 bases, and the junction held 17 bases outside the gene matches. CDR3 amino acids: CASSLGEQAGGSEEQFF. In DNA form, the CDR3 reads TGTGCCAGCAGCCTTGGGGAGCAAGCGGGGGGATCCGAGGAGCAGTTCTTC.

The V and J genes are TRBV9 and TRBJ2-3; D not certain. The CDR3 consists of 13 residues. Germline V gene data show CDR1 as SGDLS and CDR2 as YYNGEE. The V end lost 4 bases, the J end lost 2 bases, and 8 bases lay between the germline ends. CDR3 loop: CASSRLNTDTQYF. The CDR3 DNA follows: TGTGCCAGCAGCCGGTTGAACACAGATACGCAGTATTTT. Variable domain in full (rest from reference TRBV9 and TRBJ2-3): DSGVTQTPKHLITATGQRVTLRCSPRSGDLSVYWYQQSLDQGLQFLIQYYNGEERAKGNILERFSAQQFPDLHSELNLSSLELGDSALYFCASSRLNTDTQYFGPGTRLTVL.

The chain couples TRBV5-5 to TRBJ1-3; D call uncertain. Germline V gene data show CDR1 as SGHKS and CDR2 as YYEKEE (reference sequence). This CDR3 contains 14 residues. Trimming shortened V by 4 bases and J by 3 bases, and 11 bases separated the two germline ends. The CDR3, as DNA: TGTGCCAGCAGCCCGGGGATAGATGGAAACACCATATATTTT. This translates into CASSPGIDGNTIYF.

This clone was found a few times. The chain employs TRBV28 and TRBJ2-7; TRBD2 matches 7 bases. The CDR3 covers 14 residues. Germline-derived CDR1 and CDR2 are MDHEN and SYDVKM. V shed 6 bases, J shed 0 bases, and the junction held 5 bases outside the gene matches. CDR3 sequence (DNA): TGTGCCAGCAGACCAGCGGGACTCTCCTACGAGCAGTACTTC. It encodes CASRPAGLSYEQYF. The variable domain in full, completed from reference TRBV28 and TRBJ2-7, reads DVKVTQSSRYLVKRTGEKVFLECVQDMDHENMFWYRQDPGLGLRLIYFSYDVKMKEKGDIPEGYSVSREKKERFSLILESASTNQTSMYLCASRPAGLSYEQYFGPGTRLTVT.

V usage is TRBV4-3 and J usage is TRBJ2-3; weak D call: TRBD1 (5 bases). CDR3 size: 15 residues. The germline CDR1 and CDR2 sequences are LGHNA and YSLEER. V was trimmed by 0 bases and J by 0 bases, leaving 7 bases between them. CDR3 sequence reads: CASSQDSGSTDTQYF. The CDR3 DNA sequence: TGCGCCAGCAGCCAAGATTCAGGGAGCACAGATACGCAGTATTTT.

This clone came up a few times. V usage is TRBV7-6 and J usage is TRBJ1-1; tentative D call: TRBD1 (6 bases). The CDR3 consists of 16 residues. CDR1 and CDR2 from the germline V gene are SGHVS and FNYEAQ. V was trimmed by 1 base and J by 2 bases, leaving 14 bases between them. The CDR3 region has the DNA TGTGCCAGCAGCTTAGAGGCGGGGGGCAGCAACACTGAAGCTTTCTTT. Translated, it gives CASSLEAGGSNTEAFF.

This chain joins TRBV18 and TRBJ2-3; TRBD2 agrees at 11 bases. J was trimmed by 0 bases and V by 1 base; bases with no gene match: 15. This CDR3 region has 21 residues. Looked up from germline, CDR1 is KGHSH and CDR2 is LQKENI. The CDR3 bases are TGTGCCAGCTCACCACGAATCCTAGCGGGAGGATCCGATTCTAGCACAGATACGCAGTATTTT. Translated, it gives CASSPRILAGGSDSSTDTQYF. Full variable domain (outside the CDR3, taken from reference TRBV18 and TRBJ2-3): NAGVMQNPRHLVRRRGQEARLRCSPMKGHSHVYWYRQLPEEGLKFMVYLQKENIIDESGMPKERFSAEFPKEGPSILRIQQVVRGDSAAYFCASSPRILAGGSDSSTDTQYFGPGTRLTVL.

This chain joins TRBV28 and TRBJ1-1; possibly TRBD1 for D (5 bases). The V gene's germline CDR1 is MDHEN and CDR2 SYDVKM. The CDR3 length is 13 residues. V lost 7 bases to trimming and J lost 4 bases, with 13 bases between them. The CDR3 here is CASTPTVITEAFF. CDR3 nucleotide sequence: TGTGCCAGCACCCCGACAGTTATCACTGAAGCTTTCTTT.

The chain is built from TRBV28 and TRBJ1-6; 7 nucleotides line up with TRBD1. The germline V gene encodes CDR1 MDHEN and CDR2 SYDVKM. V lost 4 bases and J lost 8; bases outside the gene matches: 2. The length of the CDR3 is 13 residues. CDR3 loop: CASSYRGYSPLHF. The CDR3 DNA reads TGTGCCAGCAGTTACAGGGGATATTCACCCCTCCACTTT.